This T cell receptor beta chain was profiled in a study of blood T cell repertoires in COVID-19. Study overall: Donors in the United States, Italy and Spain gave samples during acute or convalescent COVID-19. Nucleic acid was either cDNA or gDNA, and it came from T cells, B-cell-depleted T cells, or PBMCs.

Trimming removed 5 bases at V and 4 bases at J, with 15 bases between. Germline V gene data show CDR1 as SGHVS and CDR2 as FQNEAQ. This CDR3 is built from 14 residues. Under the authors' procedure: It was from reference gene primer amplification that nucleated cell counts were estimated. Using immunoSEQ multiplex PCR, the repertoire was profiled, and TCRdb retains in-frame clones only, with some absent. D and trimming come from the DNA, and the V and J calls and clone size come from that table. Among approximately 140,000 clones listed, over 80% were seen once. This chain joins TRBV7-8 and TRBJ2-7, with TRBD2 as a possible D gene (5 bases). Source material: peripheral blood. This TCR derives from a human donor in a cohort sampled during active COVID-19. The CDR3 sequence: CASSPLLDWYEQYF. In DNA form, the CDR3 reads TGTGCCAGCAGCCCTCTACTAGATTGGTACGAGCAGTACTTC.